This T cell receptor beta chain was sequenced for a study of tumor and adjacent non-tumor tissue in lung cancer. Study results and caveats: Tumor TCR diversity, when higher, was linked to shorter survival.

Details on this clonotype: Its antigen is not known. Sequence at one end of the junction differs from germline and may be a read error.

No cell sorting was done before RNA was extracted from the tissue. Between August and November 2014, newly diagnosed, chemotherapy-naive lung cancer patients underwent thoracic surgery in China. Three rounds of nested PCR, following a modified ARM-PCR protocol, produced the TCRbeta library. TCRdb called the multiplex PCR reads again in MiXCR, with one record for every CDR3 protein. The sample carries 65,000 to 90,000 distinct CDR3 sequences, roughly 70% recorded once. CDR3 length: 15 residues. From germline, CDR1 is SQVTM and CDR2 ANQGSEA. The sample taken for sequencing was lung tumor tissue. The chain has TRBV29-1 and TRBJ2-2; 14 bases fit TRBD2. This TCR came from a woman aged 70-85 years with non-small cell lung cancer. The CDR3: CSTGTSGSNVEELLF. In DNA form, the CDR3 reads TGCAGCACGGGGACTAGCGGGAGTAACGTCGAGGAGCTGTTGTTT.